This entry lists 9 T cell receptor beta chains sequenced from one sample in a study of T cell repertoires in aging, cancer and after chemotherapy. Multiplex touch-down PCR with TRB-A/B primers amplified rearranged V-D-J TRB sequences. Each CDR3 protein gets one entry after TCRdb re-called the multiplex PCR reads with MiXCR. The sample shows about 1,900 distinct CDR3 sequences, roughly 70% of them seen only once. Peripheral blood genomic DNA, not sorted cells or RNA, was the template. Sequencing was carried out using blood. These receptors were taken from a human donor with a solid tumor.

The V call is TRBV5-4, the J call TRBJ1-6; D gene ambiguous. Germline V gives CDR1 SGHNT, CDR2 YYREEE (reference sequence). The CDR3 runs to 16 residues. V was cut by 4 bases and J by 3 bases, with 14 bases left in between. The CDR3 nucleotides are TGTGCCAGCAGCCTACCCAAGGGAGTCTATAATTCACCCCTCCACTTT. It specifies CASSLPKGVYNSPLHF.

V is TRBV6-5 and J is TRBJ2-7, with TRBD2 matching 9 bases. CDR3 length: 14 residues. Germline CDR1 MNHEY, CDR2 SVGAGI. Trimming removed 8 bases from V and 5 bases from J; junction bases left unmatched: 10. The CDR3 coding sequence is TGTGCCAGCTCCCGAGGCGGGGGGGACGACGAGCAGTACTTC. This encodes CASSRGGGDDEQYF.

The chain couples TRBV7-2 to TRBJ2-1, with D perhaps matching TRBD2 (5 bases). V lost 4 bases and J 7 bases, leaving 11 bases between the germline ends. CDR3 length equals 13 residues. Germline loops: CDR1 SGHTA, CDR2 FQGNSA. CDR3 residues: CASSWGRGNEQFF. The CDR3 nucleotides read TGTGCCAGCAGCTGGGGTCGAGGGAATGAGCAGTTCTTC.

The chain carries TRBV18 and TRBJ1-2, with 10 bases aligning to TRBD1. CDR1 and CDR2 (germline): KGHSH, LQKENI. V gave up 4 bases and J gave up 4 bases; unmatched junction bases: 0. This CDR3 comprises 13 residues. CDR3: CASSRDRGYGYTF. CDR3 bases: TGTGCCAGCTCACGGGACAGGGGCTATGGCTACACCTTC.

The rearrangement joins TRBV5-4 to TRBJ2-1; a weak D match, TRBD2 (6 bases). The CDR3 has 15 residues. V lost 5 bases, J lost 0 bases, and 12 bases lay in between. CDR1 SGHNT and CDR2 YYREEE come from the germline V gene (reference sequence). The CDR3 spells CASRPGLPSYNEQFF. CDR3 in DNA: TGTGCCAGCAGACCGGGACTCCCCTCCTACAATGAGCAGTTCTTC.

The J gene is TRBJ2-7, the V gene TRBV20-1; perhaps D is TRBD1 or TRBD2 (6 bases each). The germline gives CDR1 DFQATT, CDR2 SNEGSKA (reference sequence). The length of the CDR3 is 12 residues. V was cut by 4 bases and J by 7 bases, with 14 bases left in between. The CDR3 loop is CSAIWGAHEQYF. CDR3 DNA: TGCAGTGCTATTTGGGGGGCTCATGAGCAGTACTTC.

V and J are TRBV30 and TRBJ1-5, with TRBD1 matching 8 bases. Trimming cost V 1 base and J 6 bases; bases outside gene matches: 5. Germline lookup yields CDR1 GTSNPN and CDR2 SVGIG (reference sequence). The CDR3 is 14 residues long. The DNA for the CDR3 is TGTGCCTGGAGTGGTCAGGGGGCCGGTCAGCCCCAGCATTTT. It encodes CAWSGQGAGQPQHF.

This clonotype was detected only a few times. The J gene is TRBJ2-6, the V gene TRBV7-2; weak D call: TRBD2 (5 bases). With 3 bases removed from V and 0 bases from J, the gap between germline ends came to 6 bases. The CDR3 loop spans 15 amino acids. Germline V CDR1 and CDR2: SGHTA, FQGNSA. CDR3 in amino acids: CASSFTSSGANVLTF. The CDR3 DNA is TGTGCCAGCAGCTTTACTAGCTCTGGGGCCAACGTCCTGACTTTC.

As concerns this clonotype: A junction boundary mismatches the germline segment, possibly from a read error. The rearrangement joins TRBV5-5 to TRBJ2-7; 8 bases are shared with TRBD1. The germline V gene has CDR1 SGHKS and CDR2 YYEKEE (reference sequence). The CDR3 extends over 12 amino acids. CDR3 nucleotides: TGCGCCAGCAGCAGGACAGGGCACGAGCAGTACTTC. It is translated as CASSRTGHEQYF.